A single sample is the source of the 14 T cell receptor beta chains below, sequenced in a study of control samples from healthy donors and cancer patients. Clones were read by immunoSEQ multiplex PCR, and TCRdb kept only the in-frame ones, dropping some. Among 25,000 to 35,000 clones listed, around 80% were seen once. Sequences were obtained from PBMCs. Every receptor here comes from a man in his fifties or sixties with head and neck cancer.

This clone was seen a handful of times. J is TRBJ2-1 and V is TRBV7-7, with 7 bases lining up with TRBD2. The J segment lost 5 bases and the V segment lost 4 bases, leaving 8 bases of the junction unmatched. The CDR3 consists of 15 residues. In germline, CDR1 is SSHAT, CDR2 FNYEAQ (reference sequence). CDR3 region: CASSSGRENNNEQFF. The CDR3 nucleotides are TGTGCCAGCAGCTCGGGGCGGGAGAATAACAATGAGCAGTTCTTC.

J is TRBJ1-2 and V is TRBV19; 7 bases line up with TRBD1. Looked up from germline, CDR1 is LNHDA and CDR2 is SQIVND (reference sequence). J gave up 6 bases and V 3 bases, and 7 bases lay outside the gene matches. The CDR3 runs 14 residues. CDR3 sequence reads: CASSMPQGRNGYTF. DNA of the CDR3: TGTGCCAGTAGTATGCCACAGGGGAGGAATGGCTACACCTTC.

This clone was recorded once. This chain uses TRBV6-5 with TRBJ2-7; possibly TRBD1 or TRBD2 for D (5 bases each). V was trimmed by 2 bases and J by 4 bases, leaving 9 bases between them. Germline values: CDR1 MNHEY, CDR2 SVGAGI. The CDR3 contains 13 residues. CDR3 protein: CASSYEGLYEQYF. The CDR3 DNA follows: TGTGCCAGCAGTTACGAGGGGCTTTACGAGCAGTACTTC.

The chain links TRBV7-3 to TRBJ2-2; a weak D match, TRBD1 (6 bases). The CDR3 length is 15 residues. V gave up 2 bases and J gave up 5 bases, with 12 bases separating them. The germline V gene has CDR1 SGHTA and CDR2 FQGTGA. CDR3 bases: TGTGCCAGCAGCTTACTACAGGGCAGGACCGGGGAGCTGTTTTTT. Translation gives CASSLLQGRTGELFF. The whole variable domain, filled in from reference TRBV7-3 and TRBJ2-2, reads GAGVSQTPSNKVTEKGKYVELRCDPISGHTALYWYRQSLGQGPEFLIYFQGTGAADDSGLPNDRFFAVRPEGSVSTLKIQRTERGDSAVYLCASSLLQGRTGELFFGEGSRLTVL.

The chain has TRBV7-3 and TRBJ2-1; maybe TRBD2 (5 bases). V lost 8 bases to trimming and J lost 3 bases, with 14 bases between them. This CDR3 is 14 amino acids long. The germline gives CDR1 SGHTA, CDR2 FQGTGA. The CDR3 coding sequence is TGTGCCAGCCCCAATAGCGAAGGCTACAATGAGCAGTTCTTC. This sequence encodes CASPNSEGYNEQFF.

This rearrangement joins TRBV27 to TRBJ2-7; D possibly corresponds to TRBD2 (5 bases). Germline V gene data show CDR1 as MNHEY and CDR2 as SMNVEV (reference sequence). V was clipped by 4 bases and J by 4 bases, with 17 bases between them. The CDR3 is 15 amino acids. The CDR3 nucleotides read TGTGCCAGCAGTTGGGGTGGACTGTCAAATTACGAGCAGTACTTC. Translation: CASSWGGLSNYEQYF.

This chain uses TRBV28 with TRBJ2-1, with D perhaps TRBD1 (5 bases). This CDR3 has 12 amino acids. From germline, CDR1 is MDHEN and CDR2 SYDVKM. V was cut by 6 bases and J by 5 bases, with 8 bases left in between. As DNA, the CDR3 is TGTGCCAGCAGCTCCAGGGACAATGAGCAGTTCTTC. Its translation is CASSSRDNEQFF.

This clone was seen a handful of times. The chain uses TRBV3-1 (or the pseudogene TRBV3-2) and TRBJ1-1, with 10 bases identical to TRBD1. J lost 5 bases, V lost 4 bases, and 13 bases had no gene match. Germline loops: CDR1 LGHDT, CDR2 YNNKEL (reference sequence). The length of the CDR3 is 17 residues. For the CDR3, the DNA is TGTGCCAGCAGCCTTTATGAGGGACAGGGGATTGAGACTGAAGCTTTCTTT. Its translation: CASSLYEGQGIETEAFF.

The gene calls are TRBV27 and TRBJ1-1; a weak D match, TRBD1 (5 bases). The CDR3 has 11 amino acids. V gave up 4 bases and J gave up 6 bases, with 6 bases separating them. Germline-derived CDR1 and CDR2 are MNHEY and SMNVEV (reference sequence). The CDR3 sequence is CASSSGAEAFF. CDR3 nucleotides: TGTGCCAGCAGTTCGGGGGCTGAAGCTTTCTTT.

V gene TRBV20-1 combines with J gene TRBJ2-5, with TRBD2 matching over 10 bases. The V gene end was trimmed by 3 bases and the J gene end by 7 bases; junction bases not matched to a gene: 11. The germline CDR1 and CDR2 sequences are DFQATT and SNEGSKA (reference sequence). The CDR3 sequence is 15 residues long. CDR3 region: CSASIAGGGRGTQYF. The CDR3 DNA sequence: TGCAGTGCTAGTATAGCGGGAGGTGGTAGAGGGACCCAGTACTTC.

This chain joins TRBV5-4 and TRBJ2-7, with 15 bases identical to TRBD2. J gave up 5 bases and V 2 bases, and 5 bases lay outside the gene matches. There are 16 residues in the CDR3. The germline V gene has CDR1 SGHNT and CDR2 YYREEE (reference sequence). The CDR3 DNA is TGTGCCAGCAGCTTTGGACTAGCGGGAGGGCTAGACGAGCAGTACTTC. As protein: CASSFGLAGGLDEQYF.

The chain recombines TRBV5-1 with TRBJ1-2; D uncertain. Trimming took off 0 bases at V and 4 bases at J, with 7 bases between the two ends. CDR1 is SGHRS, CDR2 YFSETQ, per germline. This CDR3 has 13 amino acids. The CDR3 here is CASSLEPIYGYTF. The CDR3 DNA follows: TGCGCCAGCAGCTTGGAACCGATCTATGGCTACACCTTC.

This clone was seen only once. Here the CDR3 reads CASSLADRVNQPQHF. CDR3 nucleotides: TGTGCCAGCAGCTTAGCGGACAGGGTCAATCAGCCCCAGCATTTT. This chain links TRBV7-8 with TRBJ1-5; TRBD1 matches 8 bases. V shed 0 bases and J 3 bases; nucleotides not matched to a gene: 1. The CDR3 sequence is 15 residues long. Germline V gene data show CDR1 as SGHVS and CDR2 as FQNEAQ.

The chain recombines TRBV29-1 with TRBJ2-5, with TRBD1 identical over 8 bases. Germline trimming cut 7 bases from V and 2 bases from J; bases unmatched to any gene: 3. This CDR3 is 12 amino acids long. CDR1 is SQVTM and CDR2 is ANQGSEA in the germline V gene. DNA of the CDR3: TGCAGCGCCGGACAGGGACAAGAGACCCAGTACTTC. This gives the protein CSAGQGQETQYF.